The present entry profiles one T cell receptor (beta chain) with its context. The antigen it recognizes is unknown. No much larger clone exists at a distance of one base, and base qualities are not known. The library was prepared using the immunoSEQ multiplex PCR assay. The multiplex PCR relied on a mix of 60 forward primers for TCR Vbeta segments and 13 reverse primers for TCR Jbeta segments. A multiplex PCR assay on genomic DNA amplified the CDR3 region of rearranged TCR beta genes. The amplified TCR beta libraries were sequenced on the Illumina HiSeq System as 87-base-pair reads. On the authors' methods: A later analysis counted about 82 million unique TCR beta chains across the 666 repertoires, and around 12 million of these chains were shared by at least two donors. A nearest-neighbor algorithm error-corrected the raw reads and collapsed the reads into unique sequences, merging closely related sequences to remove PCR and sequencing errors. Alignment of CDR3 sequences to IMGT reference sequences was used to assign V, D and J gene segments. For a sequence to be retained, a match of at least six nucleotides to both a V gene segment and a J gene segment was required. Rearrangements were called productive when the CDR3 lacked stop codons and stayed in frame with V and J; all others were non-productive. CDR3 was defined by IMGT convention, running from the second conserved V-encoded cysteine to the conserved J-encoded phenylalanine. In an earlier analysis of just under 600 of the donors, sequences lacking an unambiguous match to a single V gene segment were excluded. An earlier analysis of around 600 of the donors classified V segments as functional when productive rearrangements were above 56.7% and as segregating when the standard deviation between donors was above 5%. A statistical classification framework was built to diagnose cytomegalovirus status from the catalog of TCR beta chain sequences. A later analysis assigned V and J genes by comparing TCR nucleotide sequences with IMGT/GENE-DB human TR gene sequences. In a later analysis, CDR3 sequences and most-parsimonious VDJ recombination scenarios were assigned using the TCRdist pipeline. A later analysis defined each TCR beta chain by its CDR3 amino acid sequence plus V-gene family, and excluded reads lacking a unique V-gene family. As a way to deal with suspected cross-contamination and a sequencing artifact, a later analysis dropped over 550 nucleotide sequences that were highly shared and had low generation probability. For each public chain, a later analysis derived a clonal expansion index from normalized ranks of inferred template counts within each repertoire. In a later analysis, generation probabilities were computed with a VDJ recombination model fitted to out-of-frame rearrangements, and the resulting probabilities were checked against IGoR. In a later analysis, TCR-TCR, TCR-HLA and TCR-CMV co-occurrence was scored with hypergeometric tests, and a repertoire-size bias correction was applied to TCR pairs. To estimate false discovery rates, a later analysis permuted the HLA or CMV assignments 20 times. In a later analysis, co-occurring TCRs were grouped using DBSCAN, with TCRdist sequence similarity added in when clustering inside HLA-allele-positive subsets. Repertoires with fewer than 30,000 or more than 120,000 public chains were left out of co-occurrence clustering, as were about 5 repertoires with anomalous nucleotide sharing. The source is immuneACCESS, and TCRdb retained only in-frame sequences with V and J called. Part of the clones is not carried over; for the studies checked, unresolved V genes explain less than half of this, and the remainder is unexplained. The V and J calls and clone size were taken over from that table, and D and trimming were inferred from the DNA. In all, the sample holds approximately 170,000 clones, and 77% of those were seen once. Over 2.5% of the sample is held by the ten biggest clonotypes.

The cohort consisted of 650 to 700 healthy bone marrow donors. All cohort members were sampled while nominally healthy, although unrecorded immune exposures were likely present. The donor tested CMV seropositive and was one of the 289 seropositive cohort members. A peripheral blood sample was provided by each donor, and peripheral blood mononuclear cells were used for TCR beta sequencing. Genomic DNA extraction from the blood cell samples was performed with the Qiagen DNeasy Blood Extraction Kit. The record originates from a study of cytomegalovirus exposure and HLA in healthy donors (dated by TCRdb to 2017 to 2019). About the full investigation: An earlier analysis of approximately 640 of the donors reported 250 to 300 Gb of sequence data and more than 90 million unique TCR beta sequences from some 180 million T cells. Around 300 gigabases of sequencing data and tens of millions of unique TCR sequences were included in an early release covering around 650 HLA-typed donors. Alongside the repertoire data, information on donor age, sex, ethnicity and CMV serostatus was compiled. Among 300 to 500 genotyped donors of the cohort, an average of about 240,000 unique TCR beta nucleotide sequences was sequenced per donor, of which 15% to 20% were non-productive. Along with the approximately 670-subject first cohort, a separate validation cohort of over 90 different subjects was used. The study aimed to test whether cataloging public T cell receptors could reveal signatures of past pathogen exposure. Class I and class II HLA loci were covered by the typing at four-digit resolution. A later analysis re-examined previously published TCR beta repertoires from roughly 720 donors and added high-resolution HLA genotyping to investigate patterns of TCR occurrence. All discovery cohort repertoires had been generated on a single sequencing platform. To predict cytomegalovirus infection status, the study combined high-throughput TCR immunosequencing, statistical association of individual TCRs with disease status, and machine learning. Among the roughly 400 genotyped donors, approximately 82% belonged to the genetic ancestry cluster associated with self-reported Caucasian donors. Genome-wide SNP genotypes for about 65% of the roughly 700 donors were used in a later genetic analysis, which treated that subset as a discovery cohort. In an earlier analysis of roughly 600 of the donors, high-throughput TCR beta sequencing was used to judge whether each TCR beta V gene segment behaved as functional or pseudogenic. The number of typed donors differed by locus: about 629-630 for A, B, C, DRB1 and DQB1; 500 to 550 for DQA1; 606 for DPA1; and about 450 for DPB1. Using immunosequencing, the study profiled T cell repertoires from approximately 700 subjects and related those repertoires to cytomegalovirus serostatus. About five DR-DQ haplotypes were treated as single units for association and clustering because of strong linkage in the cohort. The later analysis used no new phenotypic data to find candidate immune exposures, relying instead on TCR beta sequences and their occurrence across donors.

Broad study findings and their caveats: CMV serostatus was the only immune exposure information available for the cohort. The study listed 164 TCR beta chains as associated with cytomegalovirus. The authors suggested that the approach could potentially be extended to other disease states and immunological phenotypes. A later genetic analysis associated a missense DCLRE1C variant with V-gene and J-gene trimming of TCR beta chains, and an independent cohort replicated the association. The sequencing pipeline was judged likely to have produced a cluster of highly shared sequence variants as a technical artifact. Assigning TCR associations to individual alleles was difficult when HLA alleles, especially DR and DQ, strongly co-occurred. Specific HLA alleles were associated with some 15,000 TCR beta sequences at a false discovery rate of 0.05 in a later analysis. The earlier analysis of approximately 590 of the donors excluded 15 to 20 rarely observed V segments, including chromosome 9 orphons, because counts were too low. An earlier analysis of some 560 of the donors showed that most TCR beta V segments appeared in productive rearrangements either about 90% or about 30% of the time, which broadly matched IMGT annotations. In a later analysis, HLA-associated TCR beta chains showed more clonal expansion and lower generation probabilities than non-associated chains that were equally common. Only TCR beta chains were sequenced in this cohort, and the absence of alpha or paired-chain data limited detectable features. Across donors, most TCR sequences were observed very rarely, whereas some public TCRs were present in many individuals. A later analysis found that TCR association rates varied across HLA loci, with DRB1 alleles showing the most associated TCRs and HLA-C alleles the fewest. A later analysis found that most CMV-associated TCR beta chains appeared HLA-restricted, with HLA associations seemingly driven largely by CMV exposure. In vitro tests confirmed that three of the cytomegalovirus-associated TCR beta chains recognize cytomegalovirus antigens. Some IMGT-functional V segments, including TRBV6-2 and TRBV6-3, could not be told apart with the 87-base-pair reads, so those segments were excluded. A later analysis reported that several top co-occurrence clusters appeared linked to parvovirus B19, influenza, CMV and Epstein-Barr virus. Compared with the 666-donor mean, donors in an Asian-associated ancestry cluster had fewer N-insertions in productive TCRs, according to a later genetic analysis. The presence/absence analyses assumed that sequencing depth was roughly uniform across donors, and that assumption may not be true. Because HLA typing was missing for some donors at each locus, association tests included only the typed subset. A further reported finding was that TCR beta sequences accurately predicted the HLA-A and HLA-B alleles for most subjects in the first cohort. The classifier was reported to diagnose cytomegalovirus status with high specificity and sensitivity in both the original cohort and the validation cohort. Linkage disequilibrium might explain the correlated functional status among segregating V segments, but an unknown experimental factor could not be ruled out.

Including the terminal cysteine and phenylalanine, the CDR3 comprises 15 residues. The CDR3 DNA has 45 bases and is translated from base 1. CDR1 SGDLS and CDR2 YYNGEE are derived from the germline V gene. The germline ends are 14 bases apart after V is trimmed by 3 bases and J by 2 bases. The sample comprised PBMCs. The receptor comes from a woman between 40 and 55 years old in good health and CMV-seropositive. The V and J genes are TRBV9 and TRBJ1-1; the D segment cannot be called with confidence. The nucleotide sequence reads TGTGCCAGCAGCGCCGCTGCGGGGTCTAACACTGAAGCTTTCTTT. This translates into CASSAAAGSNTEAFF. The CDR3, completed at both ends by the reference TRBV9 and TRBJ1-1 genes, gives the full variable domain DSGVTQTPKHLITATGQRVTLRCSPRSGDLSVYWYQQSLDQGLQFLIQYYNGEERAKGNILERFSAQQFPDLHSELNLSSLELGDSALYFCASSAAAGSNTEAFFGQGTRLTVV.